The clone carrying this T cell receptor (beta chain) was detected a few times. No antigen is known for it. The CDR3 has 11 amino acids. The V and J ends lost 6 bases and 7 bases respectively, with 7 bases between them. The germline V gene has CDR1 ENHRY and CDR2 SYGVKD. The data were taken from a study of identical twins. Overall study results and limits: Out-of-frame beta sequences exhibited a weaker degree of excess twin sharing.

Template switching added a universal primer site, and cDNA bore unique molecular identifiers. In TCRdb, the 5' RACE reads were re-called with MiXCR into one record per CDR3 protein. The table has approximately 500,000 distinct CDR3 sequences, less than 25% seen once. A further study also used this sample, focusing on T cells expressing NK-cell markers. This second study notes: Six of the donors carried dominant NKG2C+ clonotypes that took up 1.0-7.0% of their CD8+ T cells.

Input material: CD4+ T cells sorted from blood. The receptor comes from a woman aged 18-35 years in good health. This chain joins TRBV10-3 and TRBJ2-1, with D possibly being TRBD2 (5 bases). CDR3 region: CAIRRENEQFF. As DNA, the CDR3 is TGTGCCATCAGGAGGGAGAATGAGCAGTTCTTC.